These 5 T cell receptor beta chains were all obtained from the same sample, sequenced in a study of CD8 T cells in Susac syndrome. Reverse transcription of 0.5 to 1 ug RNA was performed with random hexamers. MiXCR was run by TCRdb on the immunoSEQ multiplex PCR reads, yielding one entry per CDR3 protein. The sample records some 200,000 distinct CDR3 sequences, 95% being singletons. The specimen sequenced was CD4+ T cells from PBMCs. The receptor set was obtained from a human donor with multiple sclerosis.

The chain joins TRBV30 to TRBJ1-5; D call uncertain. The CDR3 is 14 residues long. V was pared by 6 bases and J by 1 base, with 13 bases between. Germline lookup yields CDR1 GTSNPN and CDR2 SVGIG (reference sequence). The CDR3 sequence: CACQTSGSNQPQHF. The CDR3 DNA sequence: TGTGCCTGCCAAACTTCGGGGAGCAATCAGCCCCAGCATTTT.

The chain links TRBV7-3 to TRBJ2-3, with 9 bases fitting TRBD2. Germline trimming cut 4 bases from V and 2 bases from J; bases unmatched to any gene: 4. The length of the CDR3 is 15 residues. Germline V gene lookup returns CDR1 SGHTA and CDR2 FQGTGA. This chain's CDR3 is CASSWGGRATDTQYF. CDR3 coding DNA: TGTGCCAGCAGCTGGGGCGGGAGGGCCACAGATACGCAGTATTTT.

The V call is TRBV3-1, the J call TRBJ2-1; the match to TRBD2 covers 8 bases. The trim removed 4 bases at V and 3 bases at J, leaving 5 bases unmatched. The CDR3 is 15 amino acids. Germline values: CDR1 LGHDT, CDR2 YNNKEL (reference sequence). Written as DNA, the CDR3 is TGTGCCAGCAGCCCCACGGGGGGGTTCTACAATGAGCAGTTCTTC. It encodes CASSPTGGFYNEQFF.

The chain has TRBV29-1 and TRBJ2-7; D is undetermined. CDR1 is SQVTM, CDR2 ANQGSEA, per germline. V shed 3 bases and J shed 4 bases, with 13 bases lying between them. The CDR3 totals 13 residues. CDR3 in DNA: TGCAGCGTTGAGCGTCCCGGTCTTTACGAGCAGTACTTC. Its protein is CSVERPGLYEQYF.

In nucleotides, the CDR3 is TGTGCCAGCAGCGCAGGGACCTCGGGGCTCTGGGGGAATCAGCCCCAGCATTTT. As protein: CASSAGTSGLWGNQPQHF. This chain uses TRBV7-9 with TRBJ1-5; a possible D gene is TRBD1 (5 bases). Trimming removed 5 bases from V and 4 bases from J, with 24 bases in between. The germline CDR1 and CDR2 sequences are SEHNR and FQNEAQ (reference sequence). This CDR3 is 18 amino acids long. Using reference TRBV7-9 and TRBJ1-5 for the parts outside the CDR3, the full variable domain is DTGVSQNPRHKITKRGQNVTFRCDPISEHNRLYWYRQTLGQGPEFLTYFQNEAQLEKSRLLSDRFSAERPKGSFSTLEIQRTEQGDSAMYLCASSAGTSGLWGNQPQHFGDGTRLSIL.